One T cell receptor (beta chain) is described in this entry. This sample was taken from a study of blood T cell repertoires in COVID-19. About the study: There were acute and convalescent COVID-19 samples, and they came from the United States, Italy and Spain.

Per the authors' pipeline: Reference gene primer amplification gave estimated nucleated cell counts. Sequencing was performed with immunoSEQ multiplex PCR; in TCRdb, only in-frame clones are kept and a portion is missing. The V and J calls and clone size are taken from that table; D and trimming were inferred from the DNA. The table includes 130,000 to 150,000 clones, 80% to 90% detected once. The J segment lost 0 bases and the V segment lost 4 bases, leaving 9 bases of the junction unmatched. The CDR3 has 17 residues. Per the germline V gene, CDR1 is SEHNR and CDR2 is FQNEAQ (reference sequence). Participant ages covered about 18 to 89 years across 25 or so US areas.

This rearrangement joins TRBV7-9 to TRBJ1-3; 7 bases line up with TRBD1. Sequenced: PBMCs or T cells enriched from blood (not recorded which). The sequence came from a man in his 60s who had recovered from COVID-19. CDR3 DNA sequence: TGTGCCAGCAGCTCATACCGGGACAGAGGCTCTGGAAACACCATATATTTT. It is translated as CASSSYRDRGSGNTIYF.